This TCR beta chain originates from a study of T cell responses to AZD1222 COVID-19 vaccine. Turning to this clone: The antigen is undetermined.

Findings of the study overall: Repertoires in all cases were sampled only once the peak T cell response had passed. Spike-specific TCR breadth and depth went up after people got two AZD1222 doses. Clonal diversity may have been underestimated in mostly white British donors.

Germline V gene lookup returns CDR1 LNHDA and CDR2 SQIVND (reference sequence). V lost 9 bases to trimming and J lost 4 bases, with 15 bases between them. The CDR3 extends over 13 amino acids. The data were produced by immunoSEQ multiplex PCR, yet TCRdb's version contains in-frame clones alone and is incomplete. The sample has over 30,000 clones, 88% seen once. The specimen comprised peripheral blood, sampled 28 days after the second dose of the MenACWY control vaccine. This receptor was obtained from an adult who received the MenACWY meningococcal vaccine as a control. The gene calls are TRBV19 and TRBJ1-2, with unresolved D. Here the CDR3 DNA reads TGTGCCAGCAACGCGAGGTTGAGCTATGGCTACACCTTC. This encodes CASNARLSYGYTF.